Listed below are T cell receptor beta chains from one sample, sequenced in a study of response to subunit inactivated influenza vaccine. TCRdb called the RT-PCR reads again in MiXCR, with one record for every CDR3 protein. The profile shows around 850,000 distinct CDR3 sequences, under 20% of them singletons. The starting material was PBMCs from blood, obtained 4 to 6 days after vaccination. These receptors were obtained from a man in his forties or fifties who received an inactivated influenza vaccine. CDR3s include the opening cysteine and the closing phenylalanine or tryptophan. Fields, in order: J gene, V gene, CDR3 length, CDR3 protein.

>TRBJ2-3|TRBV29-1|13
CSVRSDLTDTQYF
>TRBJ2-5|TRBV6-1|15
CASSENRGRGETQYF
>TRBJ1-5|TRBV12-3/TRBV12-4|15
CASSLRSGYNQPQHF
>TRBJ2-3|TRBV4-1|15
CASSQVGIRGDTQYF
>TRBJ2-1|TRBV7-2|15
CASSLEQGDRYEQFF
>TRBJ2-1|TRBV4-3|18
CASSQALVLGTGVNEQFF
>TRBJ2-1|TRBV20-1|15
CSAEGLAVSYNEQFF
>TRBJ2-7|TRBV5-5|18
CASSLAYVGGRENHEQYF
>TRBJ1-3|TRBV7-2|14
CASSLVARGNTIYF
>TRBJ2-7|TRBV12-3/TRBV12-4|15
CASSSWTSAAYEQYF
>TRBJ2-7|TRBV5-1|11
CASSLEREQYF
>TRBJ2-7|TRBV12-3/TRBV12-4|15
CASSYGTSDPYEQYF
>TRBJ2-3|TRBV30|15
CAWRSLAGGTDTQYF
>TRBJ2-7|TRBV12-3/TRBV12-4|14
CASSPGVIGVEQYF
>TRBJ1-1|TRBV4-3|13
CASSQTVYTEAFF
>TRBJ1-1|TRBV7-2|14
CASSRMGGDTEAFF
>TRBJ2-3|TRBV18|14
CASSPTSGADTQYF
>TRBJ2-5|TRBV7-9|16
CASSFSGKLGKETQYF
>TRBJ1-2|TRBV20-1|15
CSARDGQGVNYGYTF